These 5 T cell receptor beta chains originate from one sample sequenced in a study of blood T cell repertoires in COVID-19. Profiling relied on immunoSEQ multiplex PCR, and the TCRdb table lists in-frame clones only, not all of them. The table records around 300,000 clones, about nine tenths of them present only once. Material for sequencing was peripheral blood. These receptors were obtained from a woman between 40 and 55 years old with acute or convalescent COVID-19.

The chain couples TRBV19 to TRBJ1-1; 7 bases fit TRBD1. The ends lost 5 bases at V and 0 bases at J; junction bases unmatched: 6. The length of the CDR3 is 15 residues. Germline V gene lookup returns CDR1 LNHDA and CDR2 SQIVND (reference sequence). The chain's CDR3 is CASSVQGIMNTEAFF. The CDR3 region has the DNA TGTGCCAGTAGTGTACAGGGGATTATGAACACTGAAGCTTTCTTT. The full variable domain, in which reference TRBV19 and TRBJ1-1 provide the parts outside the CDR3, is DGGITQSPKYLFRKEGQNVTLSCEQNLNHDAMYWYRQDPGQGLRLIYYSQIVNDFQKGDIAEGYSVSREKKESFPLTVTSAQKNPTAFYLCASSVQGIMNTEAFFGQGTRLTVV.

The chain uses TRBV5-1 and TRBJ1-2, with D uncertain. The V and J ends lost 1 base and 1 base respectively, with 5 bases between them. The CDR3 has 13 amino acids. Germline CDR1 reads SGHRS; CDR2 reads YFSETQ. CDR3 protein: CASSLSGNYGYTF. Written as DNA, the CDR3 is TGCGCCAGCAGCTTGTCGGGTAACTATGGCTACACCTTC.

The V call is TRBV5-6, the J call TRBJ1-2; D possibly corresponds to TRBD1 (5 bases). The CDR3 runs 15 residues. The V gene lost 0 bases and the J gene lost 2 bases, with 11 bases spanning the gap. Germline assignment: CDR1 SGHDT and CDR2 YYEEEE. The CDR3 loop reads CASSLAQEINYGYTF. CDR3 DNA: TGTGCCAGCAGCTTGGCACAGGAGATAAACTATGGCTACACCTTC.

The chain joins TRBV3-1 (or the pseudogene TRBV3-2) to TRBJ1-4; tentatively, D is TRBD1 (6 bases). Looked up from germline, CDR1 is LGHDT and CDR2 is YNNKEL (reference sequence). This CDR3 has 16 residues. V lost 4 bases to trimming and J lost 7 bases, with 19 bases between them. The CDR3 DNA reads as TGTGCCAGCAGCCCACAAGCCGGACAGAGTAGTGAAAAACTGTTTTTT. Its translation: CASSPQAGQSSEKLFF.

This rearrangement joins TRBV9 to TRBJ1-2; the match to TRBD1 covers 8 bases. The ends lost 3 bases at V and 2 bases at J; junction bases unmatched: 3. CDR1 and CDR2 (germline): SGDLS, YYNGEE. The CDR3 totals 14 residues. The CDR3 spells CASSAWTGNYGYTF. DNA of the CDR3: TGTGCCAGCAGCGCCTGGACAGGGAACTATGGCTACACCTTC.